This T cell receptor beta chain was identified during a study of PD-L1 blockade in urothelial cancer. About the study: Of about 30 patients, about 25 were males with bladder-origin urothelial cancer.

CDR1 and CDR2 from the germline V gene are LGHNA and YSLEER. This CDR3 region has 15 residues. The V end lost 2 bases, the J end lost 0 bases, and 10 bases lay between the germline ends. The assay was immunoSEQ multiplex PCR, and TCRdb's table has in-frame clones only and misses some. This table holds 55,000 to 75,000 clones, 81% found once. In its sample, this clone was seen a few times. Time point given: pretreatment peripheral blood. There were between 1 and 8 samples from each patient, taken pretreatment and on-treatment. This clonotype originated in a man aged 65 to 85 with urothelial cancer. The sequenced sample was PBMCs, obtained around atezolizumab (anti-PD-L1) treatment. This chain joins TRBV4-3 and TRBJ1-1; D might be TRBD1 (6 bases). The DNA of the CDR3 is TGCGCCAGCAGCCAATGGCAGGGGATGAACACTGAAGCTTTCTTT. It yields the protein CASSQWQGMNTEAFF.